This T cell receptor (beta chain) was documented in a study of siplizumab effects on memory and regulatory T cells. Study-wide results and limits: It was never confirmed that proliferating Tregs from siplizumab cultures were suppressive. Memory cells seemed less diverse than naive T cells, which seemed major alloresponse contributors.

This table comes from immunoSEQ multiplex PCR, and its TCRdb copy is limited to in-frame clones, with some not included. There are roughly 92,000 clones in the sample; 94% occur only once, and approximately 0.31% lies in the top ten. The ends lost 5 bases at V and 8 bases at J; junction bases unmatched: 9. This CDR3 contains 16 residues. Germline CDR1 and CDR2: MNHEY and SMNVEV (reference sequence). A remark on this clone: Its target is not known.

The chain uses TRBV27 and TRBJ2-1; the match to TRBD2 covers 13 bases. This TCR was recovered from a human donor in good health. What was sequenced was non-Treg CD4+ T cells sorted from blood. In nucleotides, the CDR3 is TGTGCCAGCAGTCCGTTACTAGCGGGGGGGCAGCATGAGCAGTTCTTC. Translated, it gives CASSPLLAGGQHEQFF.